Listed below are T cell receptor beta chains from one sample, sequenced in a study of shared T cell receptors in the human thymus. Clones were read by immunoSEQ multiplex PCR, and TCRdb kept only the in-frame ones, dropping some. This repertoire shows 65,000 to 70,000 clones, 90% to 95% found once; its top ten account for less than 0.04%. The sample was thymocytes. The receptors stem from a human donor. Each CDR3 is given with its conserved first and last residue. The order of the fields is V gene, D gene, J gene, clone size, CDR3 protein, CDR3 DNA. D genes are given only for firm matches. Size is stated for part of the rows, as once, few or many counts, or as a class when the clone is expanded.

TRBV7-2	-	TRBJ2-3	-	CASSLGGPRDTQYF	TGTGCCAGCAGCTTAGGTGGCCCTCGGGATACGCAGTATTTT
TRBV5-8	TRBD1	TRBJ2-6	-	CASSIGQGASLLAGANVLTF	TGTGCCAGCAGCATCGGACAGGGGGCATCTTTATTGGCTGGGGCCAACGTCCTGACTTTC
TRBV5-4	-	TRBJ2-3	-	CASRPFNNPPTVTDTQYF	TGTGCCAGCAGACCGTTTAATAACCCCCCGACGGTCACAGATACGCAGTATTTT
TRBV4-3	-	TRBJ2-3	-	CASSQATRGRDTQYF	TGCGCCAGCAGCCAAGCGACCAGGGGACGCGATACGCAGTATTTT
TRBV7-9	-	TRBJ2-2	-	CASSDTNDAGAGYTGELFF	TGTGCCAGCAGCGATACTAACGACGCGGGGGCCGGCTACACCGGGGAGCTGTTTTTT
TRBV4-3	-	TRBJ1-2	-	CASSQGGKRWTF	TGCGCCAGCAGCCAAGGGGGTAAGCGGTGGACCTTC
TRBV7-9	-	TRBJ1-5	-	CASSEGTPNQPQHF	TGTGCCAGCAGCGAAGGGACACCTAATCAGCCCCAGCATTTT
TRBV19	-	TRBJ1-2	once	CASSIGYQYGYTF	TGTGCCAGTAGTATCGGGTACCAGTATGGCTACACCTTC
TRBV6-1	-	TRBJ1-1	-	CASSTRSVFYTEAFF	TGTGCCAGCAGTACCCGATCCGTTTTTTACACTGAAGCTTTCTTT
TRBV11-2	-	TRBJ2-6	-	CASSLDRACSPYSGANVLTF	TGTGCCAGCAGCTTAGATCGGGCCTGCTCACCTTACTCTGGGGCCAACGTCCTGACTTTC
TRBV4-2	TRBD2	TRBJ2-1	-	CASSPERGAYNEQFF	TGTGCCAGCAGCCCGGAGCGGGGGGCCTACAATGAGCAGTTCTTC